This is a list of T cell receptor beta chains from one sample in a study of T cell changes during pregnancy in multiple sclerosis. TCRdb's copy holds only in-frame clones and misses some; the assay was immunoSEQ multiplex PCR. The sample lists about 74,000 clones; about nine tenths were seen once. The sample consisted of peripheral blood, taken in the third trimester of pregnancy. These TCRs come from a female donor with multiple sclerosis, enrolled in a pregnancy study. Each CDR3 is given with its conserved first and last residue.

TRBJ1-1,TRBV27,CASSGTANTEAFF
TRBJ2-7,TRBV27,CASSLNGWGDSYEQYF
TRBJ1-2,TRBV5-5,CASSYGLGGNYGYTF
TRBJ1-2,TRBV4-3,CASSQDWAYPNYGYTF
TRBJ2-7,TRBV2,CASSEVGQNGEQYF
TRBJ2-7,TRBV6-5,CASSWTGAYEQYF
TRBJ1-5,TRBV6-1,CASSVQGTGDQPQHF
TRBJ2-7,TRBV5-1,CASSWYAGGANYEQYF
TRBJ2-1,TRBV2,CASTYSGNEQFF
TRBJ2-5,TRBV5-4,CASSLTGETQYF
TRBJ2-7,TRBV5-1,CASSQQGPRFEQYF
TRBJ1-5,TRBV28,CASSLPGQGHQPQHF
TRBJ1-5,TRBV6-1,CASSGQLAFGGNQPQHF
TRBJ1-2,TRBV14,CASSQGPGQAYGYTF
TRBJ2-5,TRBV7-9,CASSDHPIRTGRETQYF
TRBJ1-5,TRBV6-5,CASSSTSGVQQPQHF
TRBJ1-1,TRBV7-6,CASSKQQNTEAFF
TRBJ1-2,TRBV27,CASSFQGAGGYTF
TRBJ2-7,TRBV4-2,CASSRATPGVAYEQYF
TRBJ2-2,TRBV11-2,CASSKTGNTGELFF
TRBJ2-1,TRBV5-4,CASRSGDSSYNEQFF
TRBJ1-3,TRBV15,CATSATQGGNTIYF
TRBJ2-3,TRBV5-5,CASSLAGRDTQYF
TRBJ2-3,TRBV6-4,CASSTSGETDTQYF
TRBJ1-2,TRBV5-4,CASSSSGTGTYGYTF
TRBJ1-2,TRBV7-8,CASSSGYNYGYTF
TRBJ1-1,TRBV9,CASSVTPGGTEAFF
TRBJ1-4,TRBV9,CASSAREFGREKLFF
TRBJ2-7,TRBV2,CASVSPVADLYEQYF
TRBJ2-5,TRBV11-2,CASSLVGSSGGETQYF
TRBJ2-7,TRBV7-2,CASSLGRWAGGGRQYF
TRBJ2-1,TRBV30,CAWSRRDRGWHEQFF
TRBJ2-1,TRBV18,CASSLGTGGLEQFF
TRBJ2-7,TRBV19,CASSIVAGFSYEQYF
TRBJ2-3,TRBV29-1,CSVGRQGSDTQYF
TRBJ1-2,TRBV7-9,CASTRKTGIGFSDGYTF
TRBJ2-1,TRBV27,CASRDGTSGYNEQFF
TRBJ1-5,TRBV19,CASRLSKYSNQPQHF
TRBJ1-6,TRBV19,CASSITRTGGHSPLHF
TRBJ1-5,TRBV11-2,CASSLEGQPQHF
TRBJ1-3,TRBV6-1,CASSERGDSSGNTIYF
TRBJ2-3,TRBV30,CALQGKSTDTQYF
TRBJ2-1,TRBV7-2,CASSSPTSGHNEQFF
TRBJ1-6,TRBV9,CASSAIINSPLHF
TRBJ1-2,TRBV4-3,CASSHPSGESGYTF
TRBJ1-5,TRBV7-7,CASSLARGSNQPQHF
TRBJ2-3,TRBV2,CASSEASTPPTDTQYF
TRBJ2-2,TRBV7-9,CASSQEGARWTGELFF
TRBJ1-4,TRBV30,CACQGSTNEKLFF
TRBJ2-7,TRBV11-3,CASSLRTGEGDEQYF
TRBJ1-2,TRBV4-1,CASSQDQGSGYTF
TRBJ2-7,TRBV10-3,CAISVTGGNNEQYF
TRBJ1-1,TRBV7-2,CASSLRGGAEAFF